This T cell receptor (beta chain) was sequenced for a study of T cell clonality in common variable immunodeficiency. About this clone: What it binds is unknown. The sequence runs out 3 residues before the end of the CDR3; the remainder is reconstructed from the germline J gene.

General study results and limits: Fewer TCRbeta clones were shared among CVID subjects than controls. Authors noted CVID clonality's cause needs subpopulation repertoire sequencing. CVID subjects showed higher TCRbeta clonality than healthy controls.

The CDR3 is 14 amino acids. Germline V gene sequence: CDR1 SEHNR, CDR2 FQNEAQ (reference sequence). V lost 5 bases and J lost 7; bases outside the gene matches: 5. Equal genomic DNA amounts from CVID and control samples were sequenced. Produced via immunoSEQ multiplex PCR; TCRdb's table is partial and in-frame only. Altogether more than 30,000 clones were found in the sample, and no singletons occur. This rearrangement joins TRBV7-9 to TRBJ1-6, with 7 positions matching TRBD1. The clonotype comes from a person aged 18 to 70 in good health. Material: peripheral blood mononuclear cells. CDR3 bases read: TGTGCCAGCAGCAGCAGGGGGGCAAATTCACCC. This encodes CASSSRGANSP. The whole CDR3 sequence reads CASSSRGANSPLHF. The whole variable domain, remainder taken from reference TRBV7-9 and TRBJ1-6, is DTGVSQNPRHKITKRGQNVTFRCDPISEHNRLYWYRQTLGQGPEFLTYFQNEAQLEKSRLLSDRFSAERPKGSFSTLEIQRTEQGDSAMYLCASSSRGANSPLHFGNGTRLTVT.